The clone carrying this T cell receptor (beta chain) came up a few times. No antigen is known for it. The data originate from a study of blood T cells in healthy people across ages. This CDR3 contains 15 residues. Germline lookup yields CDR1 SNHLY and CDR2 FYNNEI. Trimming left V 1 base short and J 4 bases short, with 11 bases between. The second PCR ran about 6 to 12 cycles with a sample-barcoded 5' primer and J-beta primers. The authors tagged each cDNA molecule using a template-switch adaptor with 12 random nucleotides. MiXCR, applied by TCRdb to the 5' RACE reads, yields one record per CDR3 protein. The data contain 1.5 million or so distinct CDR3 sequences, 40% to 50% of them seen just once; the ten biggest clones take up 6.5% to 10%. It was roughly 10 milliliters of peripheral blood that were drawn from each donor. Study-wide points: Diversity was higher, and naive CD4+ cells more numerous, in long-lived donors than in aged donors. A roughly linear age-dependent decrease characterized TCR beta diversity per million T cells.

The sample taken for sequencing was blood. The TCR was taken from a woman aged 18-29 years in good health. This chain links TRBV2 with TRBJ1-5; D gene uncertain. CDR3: CASSEEAPGNQPQHF. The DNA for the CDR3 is TGTGCCAGCAGTGAAGAGGCTCCCGGGAATCAGCCCCAGCATTTT.